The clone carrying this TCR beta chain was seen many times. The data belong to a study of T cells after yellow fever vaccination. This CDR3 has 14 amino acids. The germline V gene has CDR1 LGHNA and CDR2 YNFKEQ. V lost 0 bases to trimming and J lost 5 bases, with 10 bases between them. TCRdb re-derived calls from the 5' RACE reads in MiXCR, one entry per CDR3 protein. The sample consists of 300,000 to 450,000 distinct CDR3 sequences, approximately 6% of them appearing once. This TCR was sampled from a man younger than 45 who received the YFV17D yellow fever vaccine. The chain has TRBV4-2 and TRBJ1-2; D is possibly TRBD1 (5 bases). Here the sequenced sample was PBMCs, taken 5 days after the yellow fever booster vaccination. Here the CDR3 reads CASSQDRGTYGYTF. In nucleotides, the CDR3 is TGTGCCAGCAGCCAAGATCGAGGGACTTATGGCTACACCTTC.